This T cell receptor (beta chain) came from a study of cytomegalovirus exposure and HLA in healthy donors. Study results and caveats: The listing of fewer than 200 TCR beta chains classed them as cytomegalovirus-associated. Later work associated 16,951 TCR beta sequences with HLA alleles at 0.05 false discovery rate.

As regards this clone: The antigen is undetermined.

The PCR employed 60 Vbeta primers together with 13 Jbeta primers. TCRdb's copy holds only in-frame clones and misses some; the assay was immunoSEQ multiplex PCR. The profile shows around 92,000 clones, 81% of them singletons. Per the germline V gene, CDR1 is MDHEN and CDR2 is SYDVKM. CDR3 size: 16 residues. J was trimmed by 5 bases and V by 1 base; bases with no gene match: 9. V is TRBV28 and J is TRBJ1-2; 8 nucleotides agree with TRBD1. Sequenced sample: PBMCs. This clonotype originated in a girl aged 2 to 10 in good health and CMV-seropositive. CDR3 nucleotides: TGTGCCAGCAGTTTATTTCAGGGGGCGAAAGGGTATGGCTACACCTTC. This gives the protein CASSLFQGAKGYGYTF.